These T cell receptor beta chains were read from a single sample in a study of blood T cell repertoires in COVID-19. Data came from immunoSEQ multiplex PCR; TCRdb stores just in-frame clones and leaves some out. The table lists 250,000 or so clones, around nine tenths of them singletons. Sequences were obtained from peripheral blood. The receptors were sampled from a woman in her 70s with active or convalescent COVID-19. Each CDR3 is given with its conserved first and last residue. The D gene is left open where the match is weak. Only part of the rows carry a size: once, few, many, or a class if the clone is expanded.

CDR3aa: CASSLGSFAGSETQYF
CDR3nt: TGTGCCAGCAGCTTAGGGTCTTTTGCAGGTTCTGAGACCCAGTACTTC
v_gene: TRBV11-2
abundance: .
d_gene: .
j_gene: TRBJ2-5

CDR3aa: CASSSLPRTDYNSPLHF
CDR3nt: TGTGCCAGCAGCTCACTACCTCGGACAGACTATAATTCACCCCTCCACTTT
v_gene: TRBV7-8
abundance: .
d_gene: .
j_gene: TRBJ1-6

CDR3aa: CASSLGTGGTNEKLFF
CDR3nt: TGTGCCAGCAGCTTAGGGACAGGGGGTACTAATGAAAAACTGTTTTTT
v_gene: TRBV11-2
abundance: .
d_gene: TRBD1
j_gene: TRBJ1-4

CDR3aa: CASQGQPPNTGELFF
CDR3nt: TGTGCCAGCCAGGGACAGCCTCCGAACACCGGGGAGCTGTTTTTT
v_gene: TRBV19
abundance: .
d_gene: TRBD1
j_gene: TRBJ2-2

CDR3aa: CASSPGQSYEQYF
CDR3nt: TGTGCCAGCAGCCCGGGACAATCCTACGAGCAGTACTTC
v_gene: TRBV6-5
abundance: .
d_gene: .
j_gene: TRBJ2-7

CDR3aa: CASNPLRGTDTQYF
CDR3nt: TGTGCCAGTAATCCCCTAAGAGGTACAGATACGCAGTATTTT
v_gene: TRBV19
abundance: .
d_gene: .
j_gene: TRBJ2-3

CDR3aa: CASVGQANSPLHF
CDR3nt: TGTGCCAGCGTAGGACAGGCTAATTCACCCCTCCACTTT
v_gene: TRBV7-2
abundance: .
d_gene: TRBD1
j_gene: TRBJ1-6

CDR3aa: CASSLADGRAYRF
CDR3nt: TGTGCCAGCAGCTTGGCAGATGGGAGGGCTTACCGCTTC
v_gene: TRBV5-5
abundance: .
d_gene: TRBD2
j_gene: TRBJ2-7

CDR3aa: CASSFRGNTIYF
CDR3nt: TGTGCCAGCAGCTTCAGAGGAAACACCATATATTTT
v_gene: TRBV5-8
abundance: .
d_gene: .
j_gene: TRBJ1-3

CDR3aa: CASSPGATNEKLFF
CDR3nt: TGTGCCAGCTCACCAGGAGCAACTAATGAAAAACTGTTTTTT
v_gene: TRBV18
abundance: .
d_gene: .
j_gene: TRBJ1-4

CDR3aa: CASRQRYSNQPQHF
CDR3nt: TGTGCCAGCAGGCAGAGGTATAGCAATCAGCCCCAGCATTTT
v_gene: TRBV2
abundance: .
d_gene: .
j_gene: TRBJ1-5

CDR3aa: CASSQGTGMGMNTEAFF
CDR3nt: TGCGCCAGCAGCCAAGGAACAGGGATGGGGATGAACACTGAAGCTTTCTTT
v_gene: TRBV4-3
abundance: .
d_gene: .
j_gene: TRBJ1-1

CDR3aa: CASMDEGTDTQYF
CDR3nt: TGCGCCAGTATGGACGAGGGTACAGATACGCAGTATTTT
v_gene: TRBV10-1
abundance: .
d_gene: .
j_gene: TRBJ2-3

CDR3aa: CASSQESTTGGNQPQHF
CDR3nt: TGCGCCAGCAGCCAAGAATCTACGACAGGGGGCAATCAGCCCCAGCATTTT
v_gene: TRBV4-1
abundance: .
d_gene: TRBD1
j_gene: TRBJ1-5

CDR3aa: CASTLGGGETQYF
CDR3nt: TGTGCCAGCACCCTAGGGGGGGGAGAGACCCAGTACTTC
v_gene: TRBV7-2
abundance: .
d_gene: .
j_gene: TRBJ2-5

CDR3aa: CASRVPGQLAFF
CDR3nt: TGTGCCAGCAGAGTCCCGGGACAGTTAGCTTTCTTT
v_gene: TRBV28
abundance: .
d_gene: TRBD1
j_gene: TRBJ1-1

CDR3aa: CASSLLLKDEKLFF
CDR3nt: TGTGCCAGCAGCTTGCTACTCAAAGATGAAAAACTGTTTTTT
v_gene: TRBV11-2
abundance: .
d_gene: .
j_gene: TRBJ1-4

CDR3aa: CASSYPRGTQHF
CDR3nt: TGTGCCAGCAGTTACCCTCGAGGGACCCAGCATTTT
v_gene: TRBV6-2/TRBV6-3
abundance: few
d_gene: .
j_gene: TRBJ1-5

CDR3aa: CASTDDRGSGANVLTF
CDR3nt: TGTGCCAGCACCGACGACAGGGGTTCTGGGGCCAACGTCCTGACTTTC
v_gene: TRBV5-4
abundance: .
d_gene: TRBD1
j_gene: TRBJ2-6

CDR3aa: CASSPTLTGPNQPQHF
CDR3nt: TGCGCCAGCAGTCCAACACTGACAGGGCCCAATCAGCCCCAGCATTTT
v_gene: TRBV10-1
abundance: once
d_gene: TRBD1
j_gene: TRBJ1-5

CDR3aa: CASSFLGNTIYF
CDR3nt: TGTGCCAGCAGCTTCCTAGGAAACACCATATATTTT
v_gene: TRBV5-4
abundance: .
d_gene: .
j_gene: TRBJ1-3

CDR3aa: CASSPVLAKNIQYF
CDR3nt: TGCGCCAGCAGCCCCGTCCTAGCCAAAAACATTCAGTACTTC
v_gene: TRBV5-1
abundance: .
d_gene: .
j_gene: TRBJ2-4